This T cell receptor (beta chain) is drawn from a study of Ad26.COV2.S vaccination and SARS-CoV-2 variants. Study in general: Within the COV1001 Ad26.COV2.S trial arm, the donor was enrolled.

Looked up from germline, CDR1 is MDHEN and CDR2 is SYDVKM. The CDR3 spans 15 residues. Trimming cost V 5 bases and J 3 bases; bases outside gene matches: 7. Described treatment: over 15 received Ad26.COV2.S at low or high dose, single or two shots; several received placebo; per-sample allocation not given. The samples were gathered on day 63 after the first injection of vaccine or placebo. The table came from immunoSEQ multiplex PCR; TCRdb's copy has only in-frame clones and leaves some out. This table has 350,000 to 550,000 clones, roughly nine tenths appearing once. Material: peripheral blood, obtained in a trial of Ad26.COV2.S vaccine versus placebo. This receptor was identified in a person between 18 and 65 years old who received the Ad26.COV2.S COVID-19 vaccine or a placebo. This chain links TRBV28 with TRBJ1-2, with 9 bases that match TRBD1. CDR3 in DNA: TGTGCCAGCAGTCACAGGGGGCATTTTTACTATGGCTACACCTTC. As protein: CASSHRGHFYYGYTF.